A single sample gave rise to the 8 T cell receptor beta chains below, sequenced in a study of Ad26.COV2.S vaccination and SARS-CoV-2 variants. Treatment described: 15 to 20 received Ad26.COV2.S at low or high dose, single or two shots; several received placebo; per-sample allocation not given. It was on day 63 after the first vaccine or placebo injection that samples were taken. Sequencing used immunoSEQ multiplex PCR; TCRdb keeps in-frame clones, though not all of them. Of some 640,000 clones in the sample, 89% are singletons; the top ten hold over 1.3%. The starting material was peripheral blood, obtained in a trial of Ad26.COV2.S vaccine versus placebo. The receptors were gathered from a person aged 18-60 years who received the Ad26.COV2.S COVID-19 vaccine or a placebo.

The chain combines TRBV2 with TRBJ1-2; TRBD1 aligns across 8 bases. Unmatched junction bases numbered 7, after V lost 8 bases and J lost 2 bases. Germline-derived CDR1 and CDR2 are SNHLY and FYNNEI. This CDR3 is built from 14 residues. CDR3 in amino acids: CASHDRGGNYGYTF. The CDR3 region has the DNA TGTGCCAGCCACGACAGGGGCGGGAACTATGGCTACACCTTC. Supplemented by reference TRBV2 and TRBJ1-2, the full variable domain reads EPEVTQTPSHQVTQMGQEVILRCVPISNHLYFYWYRQILGQKVEFLVSFYNNEISEKSEIFDDQFSVERPDGSNFTLKIRSTKLEDSAMYFCASHDRGGNYGYTFGSGTRLTVV.

The gene calls are TRBV14 and TRBJ2-2; maybe TRBD2 (6 bases). The CDR3 length is 16 residues. V was trimmed by 2 bases and J by 2 bases, leaving 12 bases between them. Germline V lookup: CDR1 SGHDN, CDR2 FVKESK. CDR3 loop: CASSQSGGSNTGELFF. The CDR3 nucleotides read TGTGCCAGCAGCCAATCCGGAGGGAGCAACACCGGGGAGCTGTTTTTT.

The V call is TRBV6-6, the J call TRBJ2-5; 9 bases map to TRBD2. The CDR3 covers 16 residues. Per the germline V gene, CDR1 is MNHNY and CDR2 is SVGAGI (reference sequence). J gave up 6 bases and V 0 bases, and 8 bases lay outside the gene matches. The CDR3 DNA reads as TGTGCCAGCAGTTACTCGGCTAGCGGGGTCGGGAAGACCCAGTACTTC. It encodes CASSYSASGVGKTQYF.

The chain combines TRBV27 with TRBJ2-7, with D possibly being TRBD2 (6 bases). V gave up 4 bases and J gave up 0 bases, with 13 bases separating them. CDR3 size: 15 residues. In germline, CDR1 is MNHEY, CDR2 SMNVEV (reference sequence). The CDR3: CASSCRDGSSYEQYF. CDR3 coding DNA: TGTGCCAGCAGTTGCAGGGACGGGAGCTCCTACGAGCAGTACTTC.

The chain couples TRBV9 to TRBJ2-2, with D maybe TRBD2 (6 bases). Germline-derived CDR1 and CDR2 are SGDLS and YYNGEE. CDR3 size: 15 residues. The V gene lost 3 bases and the J gene lost 7 bases, with 16 bases spanning the gap. The CDR3 bases are TGTGCCAGCAGCGATAGGGGACTGCCGAGCGGGGAGCTGTTTTTT. Protein: CASSDRGLPSGELFF.

The chain couples TRBV6-5 to TRBJ2-1, with 7 bases aligning to TRBD2. V lost 6 bases and J lost 8; bases outside the gene matches: 7. Germline CDR1 and CDR2: MNHEY and SVGAGI. The CDR3 contains 13 residues. The DNA for the CDR3 is TGTGCCAGCAGCTCAGGCGGGAGCGATGAGCAGTTCTTC. It specifies CASSSGGSDEQFF.

The V gene is TRBV30, the J gene TRBJ2-7; D is possibly TRBD2 (5 bases). V lost 0 bases and J lost 3, with 18 bases in between. This CDR3 is 16 amino acids long. CDR1 is GTSNPN and CDR2 is SVGIG in the germline V gene (reference sequence). The CDR3 loop is CAWSVQRPTLGYEQYF. The DNA of the CDR3 is TGTGCCTGGAGTGTACAGCGGCCGACCCTAGGCTACGAGCAGTACTTC.

The J gene is TRBJ1-2, the V gene TRBV29-1, with TRBD1 matching over 7 bases. This CDR3 is built from 14 residues. V was clipped by 7 bases and J by 3 bases; unmatched bases: 11. Germline V gene lookup returns CDR1 SQVTM and CDR2 ANQGSEA. Here the CDR3 DNA reads TGCAGCGACTTGAAGGGGGCAGGGGACTATGGCTACACCTTC. Translating gives CSDLKGAGDYGYTF.